This entry is about one T cell receptor beta chain. Enrolled through a virtual design, the participants were between roughly 18 and 90 years of age and came from under 30 US areas. Recovered status in Cohort 3 required two negative PCRs, clearance, or symptom resolution. The source of the sample is a study of blood T cell repertoires in COVID-19. At the level of the study: The origin of the acute and convalescent COVID-19 samples was the United States, Italy and Spain.

The length of the CDR3 is 17 residues. Germline CDR1 MNHEY, CDR2 SMNVEV (reference sequence). J gave up 0 bases and V 3 bases, and 2 bases lay outside the gene matches. Sequenced by immunoSEQ multiplex PCR; TCRdb stores in-frame clones only, minus some. The sample comprises about 250,000 clones, 90% to 95% of which are singletons, and under 2.5% rests with the top ten. The V call is TRBV27, the J call TRBJ2-1, with TRBD2 matching 13 bases. This receptor was taken from a woman aged 18-29 years who had recovered from COVID-19. The sequencing sample was made of PBMCs or T cells enriched from blood (not recorded which). The CDR3 is CASSLWTSGSSYNEQFF. The CDR3 DNA reads as TGTGCCAGCAGTTTGTGGACTAGCGGGAGCTCCTACAATGAGCAGTTCTTC.